Shown below are 14 T cell receptor beta chains from a single sample sequenced in a study of CD8 T cells in Susac syndrome. cDNA came from approximately 0.5 to 1 ug RNA primed by random hexamers. TCRdb re-called the immunoSEQ multiplex PCR reads with MiXCR, one entry per CDR3 protein. The sample contains about 84,000 distinct CDR3 sequences, over 85% of which appear only once. Sequencing used CD8+ T cells from PBMCs. Receptors were obtained from a human donor in good health.

The chain combines TRBV27 with TRBJ2-2; maybe TRBD1 (6 bases). V was shortened by 2 bases and J by 6 bases, with 7 bases between the two germline ends. Germline-derived CDR1 and CDR2 are MNHEY and SMNVEV (reference sequence). This CDR3 region has 13 residues. The CDR3 reads CASSLKGAGELFF. CDR3 coding DNA: TGTGCCAGCAGTTTAAAGGGGGCCGGGGAGCTGTTTTTT.

The chain links TRBV19 to TRBJ2-3, with D unresolved. Germline lookup yields CDR1 LNHDA and CDR2 SQIVND (reference sequence). The CDR3 is made up of 11 amino acids. The germline V and J ends were trimmed by 3 bases and 4 bases, with 2 bases remaining between them. The CDR3 sequence is CASSISDTQYF. The CDR3 DNA reads as TGTGCCAGTAGTATCTCAGATACGCAGTATTTT.

In regard to this clonotype: Mismatch with germline at one junction end may stem from a read error. This sequence joins TRBV25-1 and TRBJ2-5, with D perhaps TRBD2 (5 bases). The CDR3 loop spans 16 amino acids. Germline CDR1 is MGHDK and CDR2 is SYGVNS. The CDR3 is CASSEFPSFEQETQYF. CDR3 in DNA: TGTGCCAGCAGCGAATTCCCTAGCTTTGAGCAAGAGACCCAGTACTTC.

The chain combines TRBV9 with TRBJ2-5; the D call may be TRBD1 or TRBD2 (5 bases each). Trimming shortened V by 4 bases and J by 0 bases, and 10 bases separated the two germline ends. CDR1 is SGDLS and CDR2 is YYNGEE in the germline V gene. The CDR3 length is 14 residues. The CDR3 reads CASSHGDDQETQYF. CDR3 coding DNA: TGTGCCAGCAGCCATGGGGACGACCAAGAGACCCAGTACTTC.

This clonotype came up once. The chain joins TRBV7-6 to TRBJ1-6; 10 bases are shared with TRBD1. From germline, CDR1 is SGHVS and CDR2 FNYEAQ. Unmatched junction bases numbered 7, after V lost 7 bases and J lost 10 bases. The CDR3 length is 14 residues. The CDR3 region is CASTLTGGDSPLHF. In DNA, the CDR3 is TGTGCCAGCACTTTGACAGGGGGCGACTCACCCCTCCACTTT.

The chain recombines TRBV19 with TRBJ2-2; 8 bases align to TRBD1. The CDR3 is 15 amino acids. Per the germline V gene, CDR1 is LNHDA and CDR2 is SQIVND (reference sequence). The ends lost 6 bases at V and 2 bases at J; junction bases unmatched: 5. The CDR3 nucleotides read TGTGCCAGTAGAGTGGCAGGGGGCAACACCGGGGAGCTGTTTTTT. Residues: CASRVAGGNTGELFF. Full variable domain (remainder filled in from reference TRBV19 and TRBJ2-2): DGGITQSPKYLFRKEGQNVTLSCEQNLNHDAMYWYRQDPGQGLRLIYYSQIVNDFQKGDIAEGYSVSREKKESFPLTVTSAQKNPTAFYLCASRVAGGNTGELFFGEGSRLTVL.

The chain joins TRBV29-1 to TRBJ1-2; weak D call: TRBD1 (6 bases). Germline-derived CDR1 and CDR2 are SQVTM and ANQGSEA. Trimming pared 3 bases from V and 2 bases from J, leaving 13 bases between. CDR3 size: 14 residues. CDR3 DNA sequence: TGCAGCGTTGACTTCCTGACAGGAAACTATGGCTACACCTTC. Its translation: CSVDFLTGNYGYTF.

The chain combines TRBV27 with TRBJ2-7; TRBD2 matches 10 bases. Trimming removed 5 bases from V and 0 bases from J; junction bases left unmatched: 4. This CDR3 is 15 amino acids long. Germline lookup yields CDR1 MNHEY and CDR2 SMNVEV (reference sequence). DNA of the CDR3: TGTGCCAGCAGTGCCCGACTAGCGGGCTCCTACGAGCAGTACTTC. Encoded protein: CASSARLAGSYEQYF.

V usage is TRBV13 and J usage is TRBJ2-5; D gene unclear. V lost 5 bases and J 4 bases, leaving 5 bases between the germline ends. Looked up from germline, CDR1 is PRHDT and CDR2 is FYEKMQ (reference sequence). The CDR3 covers 11 residues. The CDR3 nucleotides read TGTGCCAGCAGCCAGAGAGAGACCCAGTACTTC. The encoded protein is CASSQRETQYF.

This chain uses TRBV19 with TRBJ2-7, with unresolved D. Germline CDR1 and CDR2: LNHDA and SQIVND (reference sequence). The CDR3 has 14 amino acids. Deletions cut 6 bases from V and 0 bases from J, with 12 bases between. Here the CDR3 reads CASRIIHSSYEQYF. The CDR3 region has the DNA TGTGCCAGTAGAATTATTCATAGCTCCTACGAGCAGTACTTC.

The rearrangement uses TRBV5-1 and TRBJ1-2; D ambiguous. The CDR3 spans 17 residues. Trimming pared 4 bases from V and 6 bases from J, leaving 25 bases between. Per germline, CDR1 SGHRS and CDR2 YFSETQ. CDR3 amino acids: CASSPRQLGNSEDGYTF. DNA of the CDR3: TGCGCCAGCAGCCCCCGCCAATTGGGGAATTCTGAGGATGGCTACACCTTC.

V is TRBV30 and J is TRBJ2-3; 10 bases match TRBD2. Trimming cost V 8 bases and J 4 bases; bases outside gene matches: 9. This CDR3 has 14 amino acids. The germline CDR1 and CDR2 sequences are GTSNPN and SVGIG (reference sequence). The CDR3 reads CARESGGEADTQYF. The CDR3 DNA reads as TGTGCCCGGGAAAGCGGGGGGGAGGCAGATACGCAGTATTTT.

This clonotype was seen more than once but under ten times. This sequence joins TRBV9 and TRBJ2-7; weak D call: TRBD2 (6 bases). V was cut by 6 bases and J by 4 bases, with 11 bases left in between. Germline CDR1 SGDLS, CDR2 YYNGEE. This CDR3 region has 12 residues. In DNA form, the CDR3 reads TGTGCCAGCACCACCGGAGGGTACGAGCAGTACTTC. Amino acid sequence: CASTTGGYEQYF.

This chain uses TRBV29-1 with TRBJ2-5, with 7 nucleotides matching TRBD1. Trimming removed 5 bases from V and 2 bases from J; junction bases left unmatched: 5. This CDR3 comprises 13 residues. The germline V gene has CDR1 SQVTM and CDR2 ANQGSEA. CDR3 DNA sequence: TGCAGCGTTACTCCGACAGGGCAAGAGACCCAGTACTTC. Translated: CSVTPTGQETQYF.